This TCR beta chain was identified during a study of blood T cell repertoires in COVID-19. Study-wide background: Sources were T cells, B-cell-depleted T cells, or PBMCs; the material itself was cDNA or gDNA.

CDR3 length: 13 residues. Germline V gene sequence: CDR1 MDHEN, CDR2 SYDVKM. The ends were cut back, 8 bases at V and 7 bases at J, with 17 bases in the middle. Generated by immunoSEQ multiplex PCR, the TCRdb table keeps only in-frame clones and is missing some. In the table there are fewer than 300,000 clones, roughly 85% of which are singletons. This clone was observed a handful of times. The chain uses TRBV28 and TRBJ1-2, with a weak D call TRBD1 (6 bases). The TCR comes from a middle-aged man who had been exposed to COVID-19. The sample taken for sequencing was PBMCs or T cells enriched from blood (not recorded which). CDR3 DNA: TGTGCCAGCCTGGGGGCAGTCCCTGCTGGCTACACCTTC. Protein sequence: CASLGAVPAGYTF.